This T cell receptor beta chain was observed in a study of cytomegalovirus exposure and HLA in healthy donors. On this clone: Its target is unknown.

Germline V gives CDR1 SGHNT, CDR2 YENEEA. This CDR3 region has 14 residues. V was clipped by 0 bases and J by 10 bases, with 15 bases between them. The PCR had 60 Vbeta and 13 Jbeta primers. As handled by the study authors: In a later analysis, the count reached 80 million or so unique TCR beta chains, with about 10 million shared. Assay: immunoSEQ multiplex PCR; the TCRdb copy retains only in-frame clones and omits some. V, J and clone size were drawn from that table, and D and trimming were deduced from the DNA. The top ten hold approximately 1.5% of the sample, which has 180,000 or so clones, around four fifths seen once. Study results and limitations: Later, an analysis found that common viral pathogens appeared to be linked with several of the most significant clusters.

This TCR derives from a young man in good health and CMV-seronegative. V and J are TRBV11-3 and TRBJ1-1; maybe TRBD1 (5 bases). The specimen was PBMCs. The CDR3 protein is CASSLDQGSFAAFF. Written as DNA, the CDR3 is TGTGCCAGCAGCTTAGATCAGGGCAGTTTCGCAGCTTTCTTT.